This T cell receptor beta chain was identified in a study of blood T cell repertoires in COVID-19 (dated by TCRdb to 2020 to 2022). Notes on the research overall: The collaborator samples originated in the United States, Italy and Spain and spanned the acute and convalescent phases of COVID-19. Where HLA class I and class II types were available, the types were taken from metadata supplied by the sample provider, not from assay-based typing. Deeply sampled blood TCRbeta repertoires from subjects exposed to, actively infected with, or recovered from COVID-19 were included in the dataset. Sample metadata almost always included a de-identified subject ID, COVID-19 status, age in years and sex. The samples were drawn from the first 160 participants of the ongoing ImmuneRACE study and from 1,254 subjects provided by 6 global collaborators. The repertoires were released in a freely available public database intended as a resource for research on the immune response to SARS-CoV-2. The prospective study material was composed of cDNA or gDNA derived from T cells, B-cell-depleted T cells, or PBMCs.

Participants in the prospective study were aged roughly 18 to 95 years, lived in over 20 United States geographic areas, and enrolled through a virtual design. Cohort assignment in the prospective study relied on participant-reported clinical history from a screening survey and a study questionnaire. Each participant in the prospective study had whole blood, serum and a nasopharyngeal or oropharyngeal swab collected by mobile phlebotomists. Prospective study participants could optionally give additional blood draws and questionnaires over an approximately two-month period. Blood samples from the prospective study were shipped frozen or at room temperature prior to DNA extraction. Looking up the germline V gene yields CDR1 MDHEN and CDR2 SYDVKM. The CDR3, cysteine through phenylalanine, is 17 amino acids long. Only the CDR3 part of the read is kept: 51 bases, read in frame from the first base. The V end gives up 6 bases and the J end 9 bases, leaving 15 bases in the junction not matched to a gene.

The sample holds one count of this clone. Its antigen target is currently unknown. Base qualities were left out, and no much larger clone turns up one base away. Results and caveats for the whole study, not just this receptor: How much clinical and demographic metadata was included differed by source and by participant, and the metadata was provided uncurated.

TCRbeta CDR3 regions were amplified from genomic DNA using the immunoSEQ Assay, a bias-controlled multiplex PCR. Processing in the source paper ran as follows. The number of nucleated cells in each sample was estimated from the amplification of reference gene primers within the assay. Sequence reads were collapsed and filtered to measure the absolute abundance of every unique TCRbeta CDR3 rearrangement. Productive Simpson clonality was computed per sample as the square root of Simpson's diversity index over productive rearrangements. TCRdb holds this immuneACCESS table with in-frame rearrangements only. Some clones are missing; in checked studies, unresolved V genes explain under half, and the rest has no known cause. Clonal size and the V and J genes are those of that table, whereas D and trimming came from the DNA. This sample comprises just over 300,000 clones, around 91% of them detected only once. The ten largest clonotypes hold 3.5% to 4.5% of the sample.

The V gene is TRBV28 and the J gene is TRBJ1-6; the junction holds 9 bases that match TRBD1. The sequenced sample consisted of PBMCs or T cells enriched from blood (not recorded which). The receptor was isolated from a woman aged 18 to 35 with acute COVID-19. The CDR3 is CASSLSTGGFFRSPLHF. Read as DNA, the sequence is TGTGCCAGCAGCCTCTCTACAGGGGGCTTTTTCCGTTCACCCCTCCACTTT.